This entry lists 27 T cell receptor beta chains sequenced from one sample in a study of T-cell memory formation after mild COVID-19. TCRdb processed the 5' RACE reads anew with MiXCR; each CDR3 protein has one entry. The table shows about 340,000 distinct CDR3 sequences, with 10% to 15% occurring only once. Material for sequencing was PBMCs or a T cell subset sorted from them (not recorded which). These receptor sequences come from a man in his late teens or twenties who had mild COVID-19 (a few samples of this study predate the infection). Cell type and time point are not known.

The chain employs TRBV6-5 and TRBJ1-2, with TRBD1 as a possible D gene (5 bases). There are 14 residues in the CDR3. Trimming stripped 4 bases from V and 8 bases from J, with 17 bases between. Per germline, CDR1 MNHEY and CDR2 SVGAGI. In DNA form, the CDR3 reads TGTGCCAGCAGTTTCGGGACGCCTAGCGGGGGCTACACCTTC. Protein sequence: CASSFGTPSGGYTF.

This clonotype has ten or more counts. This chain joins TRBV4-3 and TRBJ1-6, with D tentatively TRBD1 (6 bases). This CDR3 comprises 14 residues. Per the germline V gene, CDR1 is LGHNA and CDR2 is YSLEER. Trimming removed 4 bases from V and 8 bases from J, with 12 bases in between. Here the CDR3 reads CASSRTGTDSPLHF. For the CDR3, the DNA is TGCGCCAGCAGCCGTACAGGGACTGATTCACCCCTCCACTTT.

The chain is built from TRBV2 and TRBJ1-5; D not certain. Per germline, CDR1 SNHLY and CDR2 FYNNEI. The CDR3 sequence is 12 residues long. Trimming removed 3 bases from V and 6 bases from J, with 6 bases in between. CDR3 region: CASSDESQPQHF. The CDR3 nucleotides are TGTGCCAGCAGTGACGAATCTCAGCCCCAGCATTTT.

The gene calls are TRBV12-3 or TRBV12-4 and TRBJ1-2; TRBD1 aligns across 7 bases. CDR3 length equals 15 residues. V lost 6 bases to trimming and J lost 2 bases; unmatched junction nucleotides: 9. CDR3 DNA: TGTGCCAGCAGGGGGTGGACAGGTGAAAACTATGGCTACACCTTC. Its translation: CASRGWTGENYGYTF.

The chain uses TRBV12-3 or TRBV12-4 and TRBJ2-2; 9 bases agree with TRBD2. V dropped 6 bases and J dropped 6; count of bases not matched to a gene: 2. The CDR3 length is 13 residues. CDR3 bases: TGTGCCAGCAGGGGACTAGCTGCCGGGGAGCTGTTTTTT. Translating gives CASRGLAAGELFF.

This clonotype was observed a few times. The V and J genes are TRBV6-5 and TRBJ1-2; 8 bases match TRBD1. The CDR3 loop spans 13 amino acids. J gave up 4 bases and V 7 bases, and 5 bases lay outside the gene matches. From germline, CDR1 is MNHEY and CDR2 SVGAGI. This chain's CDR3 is CASTGTGFYGYTF. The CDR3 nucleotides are TGTGCCAGCACCGGGACAGGCTTCTATGGCTACACCTTC.

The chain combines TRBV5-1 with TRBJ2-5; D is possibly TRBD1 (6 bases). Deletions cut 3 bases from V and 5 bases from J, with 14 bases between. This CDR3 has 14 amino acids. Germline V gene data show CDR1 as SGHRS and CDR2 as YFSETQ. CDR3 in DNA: TGCGCCAGCAGCTCGACAGGAGGAACGGAGACCCAGTACTTC. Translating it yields CASSSTGGTETQYF.

The CDR3 DNA reads TGTGCCAGCAGCAACGGAAATCAGCCCCAGCATTTT. Protein sequence: CASSNGNQPQHF. V gene TRBV6-6 combines with J gene TRBJ1-5; D is ambiguous. The germline V gene has CDR1 MNHNY and CDR2 SVGAGI (reference sequence). CDR3 length equals 12 residues. Trimming shortened V by 6 bases and J by 4 bases, and 7 bases separated the two germline ends.

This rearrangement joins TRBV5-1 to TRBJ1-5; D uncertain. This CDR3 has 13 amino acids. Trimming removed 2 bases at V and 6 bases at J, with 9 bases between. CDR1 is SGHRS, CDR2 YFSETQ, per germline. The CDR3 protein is CASSLDGRQPQHF. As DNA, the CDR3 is TGCGCCAGCAGCTTAGATGGTCGTCAGCCCCAGCATTTT.

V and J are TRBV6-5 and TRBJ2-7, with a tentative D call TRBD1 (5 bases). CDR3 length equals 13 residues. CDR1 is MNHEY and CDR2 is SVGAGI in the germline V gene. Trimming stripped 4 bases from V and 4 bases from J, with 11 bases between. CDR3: CASSFLQGYEQYF. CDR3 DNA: TGTGCCAGCAGTTTCCTTCAGGGTTACGAGCAGTACTTC.

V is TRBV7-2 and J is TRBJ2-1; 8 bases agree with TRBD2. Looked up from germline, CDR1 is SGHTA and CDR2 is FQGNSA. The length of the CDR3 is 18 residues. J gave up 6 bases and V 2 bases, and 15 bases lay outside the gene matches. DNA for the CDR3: TGTGCCAGCAGCTTAAGCCCAGGGATGGCGGGGGGCCTCAATGAGCAGTTCTTC. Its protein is CASSLSPGMAGGLNEQFF. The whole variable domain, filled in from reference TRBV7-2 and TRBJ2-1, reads GAGVSQSPSNKVTEKGKDVELRCDPISGHTALYWYRQSLGQGLEFLIYFQGNSAPDKSGLPSDRFSAERTGGSVSTLTIQRTQQEDSAVYLCASSLSPGMAGGLNEQFFGPGTRLTVL.

The CDR3 loop reads CASSLKSAESSYEQYV. CDR3 nucleotide sequence: TGCGCCAGCAGCTTGAAGTCGGCAGAGAGCTCCTACGAGCAGTACGTC. The V call is TRBV5-1, the J call TRBJ2-7; D gene uncertain. There are 16 residues in the CDR3. Trimming left V 1 base short and J 0 bases short, with 14 bases between. The germline gives CDR1 SGHRS, CDR2 YFSETQ.

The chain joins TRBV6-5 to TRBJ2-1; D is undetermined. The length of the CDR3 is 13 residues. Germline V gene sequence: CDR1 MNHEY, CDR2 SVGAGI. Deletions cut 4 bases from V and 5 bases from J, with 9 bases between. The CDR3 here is CASSFPGHNEQFF. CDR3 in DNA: TGTGCCAGCAGTTTCCCTGGACACAATGAGCAGTTCTTC.

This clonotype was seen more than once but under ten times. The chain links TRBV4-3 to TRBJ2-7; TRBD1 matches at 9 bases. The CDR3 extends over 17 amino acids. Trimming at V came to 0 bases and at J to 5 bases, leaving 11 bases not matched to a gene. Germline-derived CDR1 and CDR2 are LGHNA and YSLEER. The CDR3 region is CASSQDSGGQGEHEQYF. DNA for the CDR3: TGCGCCAGCAGCCAAGACTCGGGGGGACAGGGCGAGCACGAGCAGTACTTC.

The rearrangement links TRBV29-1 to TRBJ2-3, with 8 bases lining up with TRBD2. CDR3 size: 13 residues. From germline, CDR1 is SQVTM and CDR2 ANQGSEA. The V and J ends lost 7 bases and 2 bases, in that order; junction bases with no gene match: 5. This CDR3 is CSATGGPTDTQYF. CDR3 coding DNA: TGCAGCGCTACGGGGGGGCCCACAGATACGCAGTATTTT.

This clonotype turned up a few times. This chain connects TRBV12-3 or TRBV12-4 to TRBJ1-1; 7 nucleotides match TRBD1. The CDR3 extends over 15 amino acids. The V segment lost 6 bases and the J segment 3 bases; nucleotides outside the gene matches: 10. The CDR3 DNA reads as TGTGCCAGCAGACCCCGACAGGGTGTGGACACTGAAGCTTTCTTT. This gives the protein CASRPRQGVDTEAFF.

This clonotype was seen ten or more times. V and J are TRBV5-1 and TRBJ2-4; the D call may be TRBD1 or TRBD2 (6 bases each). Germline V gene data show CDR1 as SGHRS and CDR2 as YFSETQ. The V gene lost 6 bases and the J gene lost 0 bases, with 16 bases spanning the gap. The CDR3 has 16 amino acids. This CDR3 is CASTPGGHLAKNIQYF. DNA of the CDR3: TGCGCCAGCACCCCCGGGGGACATCTAGCCAAAAACATTCAGTACTTC.

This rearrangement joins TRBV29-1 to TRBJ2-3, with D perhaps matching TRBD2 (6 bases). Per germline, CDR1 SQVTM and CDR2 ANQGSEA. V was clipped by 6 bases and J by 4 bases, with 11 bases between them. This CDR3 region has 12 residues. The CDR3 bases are TGCAGCGTATTGGAGGGGCCAGATACGCAGTATTTT. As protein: CSVLEGPDTQYF.

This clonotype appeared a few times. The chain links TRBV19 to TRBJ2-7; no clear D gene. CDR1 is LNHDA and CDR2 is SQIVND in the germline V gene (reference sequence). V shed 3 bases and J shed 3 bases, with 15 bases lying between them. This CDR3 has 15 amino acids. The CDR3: CASSIIRRKYYEQYV. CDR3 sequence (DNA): TGTGCCAGTAGTATTATTCGGAGAAAATACTACGAGCAGTACGTC.

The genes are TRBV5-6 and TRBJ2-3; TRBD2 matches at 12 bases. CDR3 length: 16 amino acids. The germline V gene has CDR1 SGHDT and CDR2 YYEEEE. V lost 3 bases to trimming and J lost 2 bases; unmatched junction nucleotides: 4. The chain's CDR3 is CASSSGLAGYTDTQYF. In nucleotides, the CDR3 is TGTGCCAGCAGCTCGGGACTAGCGGGTTACACAGATACGCAGTATTTT.

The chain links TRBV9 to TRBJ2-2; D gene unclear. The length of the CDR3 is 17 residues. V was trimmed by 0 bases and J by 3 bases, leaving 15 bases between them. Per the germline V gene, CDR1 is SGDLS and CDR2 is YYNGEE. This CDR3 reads CASSVAGAAAYTGELFF. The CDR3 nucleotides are TGTGCCAGCAGCGTAGCTGGTGCGGCGGCGTACACCGGGGAGCTGTTTTTT.

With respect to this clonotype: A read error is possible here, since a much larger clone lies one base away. The CDR3 nucleotides read TGTGCCAGCAGCCAAAGGGTGAACACTGAAGTTTTCTTT. This encodes CASSQRVNTEVFF. This sequence joins TRBV3-1 and TRBJ1-1; unclear D gene. This CDR3 is built from 13 residues. The V gene's germline CDR1 is LGHDT and CDR2 YNNKEL (reference sequence).

The CDR3 protein is CSARQGVLTGELFF. CDR3 DNA: TGCAGTGCACGACAGGGGGTCCTCACCGGGGAGCTGTTTTTT. J is TRBJ2-2 and V is TRBV20-1, with 9 bases fitting TRBD1. Germline V CDR1 and CDR2: DFQATT, SNEGSKA (reference sequence). CDR3 length: 14 residues. V was pared by 6 bases and J by 4 bases, with 6 bases of the junction left unmatched.

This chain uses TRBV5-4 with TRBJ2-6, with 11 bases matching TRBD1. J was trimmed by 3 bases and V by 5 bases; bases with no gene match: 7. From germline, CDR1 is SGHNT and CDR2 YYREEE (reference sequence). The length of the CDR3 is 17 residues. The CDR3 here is CASSAGTGGGGANVLTF. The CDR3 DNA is TGTGCCAGCAGTGCCGGGACAGGGGGTGGTGGGGCCAACGTCCTGACTTTC.

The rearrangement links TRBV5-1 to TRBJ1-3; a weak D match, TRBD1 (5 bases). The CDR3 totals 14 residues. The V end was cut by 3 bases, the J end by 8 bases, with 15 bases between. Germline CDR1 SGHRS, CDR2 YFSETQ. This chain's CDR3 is CASSSTAAWDTIYF. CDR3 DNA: TGCGCCAGCAGCTCGACAGCCGCTTGGGACACCATATATTTT.

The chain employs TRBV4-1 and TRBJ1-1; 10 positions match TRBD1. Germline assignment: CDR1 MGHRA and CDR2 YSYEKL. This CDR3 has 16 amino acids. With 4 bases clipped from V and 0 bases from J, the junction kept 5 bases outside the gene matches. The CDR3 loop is CASSRGQGEVNTEAFF. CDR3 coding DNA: TGCGCCAGCAGCCGAGGACAGGGGGAGGTGAACACTGAAGCTTTCTTT.

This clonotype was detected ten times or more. CDR3 region: CASSLEGRTLNTEAFF. CDR3 coding DNA: TGTGCCAGCAGCTTAGAAGGCAGGACCTTGAACACTGAAGCTTTCTTT. The rearrangement links TRBV7-8 to TRBJ1-1; D gene uncertain. Germline CDR1 SGHVS, CDR2 FQNEAQ. The CDR3 is 16 amino acids. V was shortened by 1 base and J by 0 bases, with 12 bases between the two germline ends. The full variable domain, its missing parts supplied by reference TRBV7-8 and TRBJ1-1, is GAGVSQSPRYKVAKRGQDVALRCDPISGHVSLFWYQQALGQGPEFLTYFQNEAQLDKSGLPSDRFFAERPEGSVSTLKIQRTQQEDSAVYLCASSLEGRTLNTEAFFGQGTRLTVV.